The source of this TCR beta chain is a study of cytomegalovirus exposure and HLA in healthy donors. A word on this clone: Its cognate antigen is unknown. Other DNA sequences from this sample encode an identical CDR3 as well.

V shed 2 bases, J shed 2 bases, and the junction held 2 bases outside the gene matches. This CDR3 contains 14 residues. CDR1 and CDR2 from the germline V gene are MNHNY and SVGAGI (reference sequence). Notes on the study in general: Accurate HLA-A and HLA-B prediction from TCR beta sequences was reported for most subjects. Researchers left out some V segments, among them TRBV6-2 and TRBV6-3, as indistinguishable.

Vbeta (60) and Jbeta (13) primers were used in the PCR. Method: immunoSEQ multiplex PCR; TCRdb's copy keeps in-frame clones and lacks some. Among about 140,000 clones listed, more than 55% were seen once. This TCR was sampled from a woman aged 55-75 years in good health and CMV-seronegative. The chain combines TRBV6-6 with TRBJ2-5; 7 bases map to TRBD2. The sequenced sample consisted of PBMCs. CDR3: CASSYGGVQETQYF. The CDR3 DNA sequence: TGTGCCAGCAGTTACGGGGGGGTACAAGAGACCCAGTACTTC.